This T cell receptor beta chain was observed in a study of CD8+ T cells in alopecia areata (dated by TCRdb to 2016 to 2019). Context from the whole study: To study T cell clonal expansion in alopecia areata, the researchers applied high-throughput TCRbeta sequencing to both the C3H/HeJ mouse model and human patients. Clonality in the scalp was compared among normal scalp (n=4), patchy alopecia areata scalp (n=8), and alopecia totalis/universalis scalp (n=8). TCRbeta CDR3 regions were amplified by immunoSEQ multiplex PCR with 35 Vbeta forward and 13 Jbeta reverse primers. On the human side, TCRbeta sequencing was run on scalp tissue and on sorted CD4+ and CD8+ peripheral blood T cells from healthy controls and from alopecia areata patients with either patchy or totalis/universalis disease. RNA came from the PAXgene miRNA kit for fixed scalp, the miRNeasy kit for PBMCs, and the RNeasy kit for mouse skin. Study-level results and caveats: Unlike mouse skin, where gammadelta T cells dominate, normal human skin contains resident alphabeta T cells that get sequenced too, which complicates analysis of the scalp TCR repertoire. TCR sequences shared between patients were less clear than in mice, possibly partly because of HLA diversity in the patient population. Lesional scalp, especially in alopecia totalis/universalis, showed higher clonality and more expanded CD8+ clones than normal scalp, suggesting antigenic drive.

A word on this clone: Which antigen it targets is not known. Base qualities were left out, and no much larger clone turns up one base away.

Libraries were made using the immunoSEQ multiplex PCR assay. For TCR sequencing, RNA was extracted from every sample and reverse transcribed into cDNA to serve as template. SuperScript III was used for first-strand cDNA synthesis, primed with a 2:1 mix of oligo-dT and random hexamers. A synthetic immune receptor repertoire was used to assess amplification bias, and residual bias was removed computationally. In the source study's methods: Raw reads were preprocessed to remove errors, and CDR3 was defined by IMGT conventions from the conserved cysteine to phenylalanine. Clonality was computed as 1 minus the Shannon entropy, with the entropy normalized by log2 of the number of productive unique TCRs. Whether scalp clones were CD4 or CD8 was inferred by matching scalp TCRbeta sequences against CD4 and CD8 repertoires sorted from blood. The table was pulled from immuneACCESS by TCRdb, which kept in-frame rearrangements only. Such tables lose some clones; where checked, under half of the loss comes from unresolved V genes, and the rest has no known cause. Clone size and the V and J calls come from that table; the DNA yielded D and trimming. A total of 37,000 or so clones appear in this sample, nearly 55% of them only once. Of the sample, over 1.5% is held by the ten largest clones.

For five biomarker-study patients, CD4+ cells were further sorted into CD25+CD127- cells. Lesional scalp punch biopsies and peripheral blood were obtained from alopecia areata patients. After PBMCs were isolated by density centrifugation and stained for CD3, CD4 and CD8, a FACSAria was used to sort CD4+ and CD8+ T cells. Alopecia areata patients who were not treated were recruited through a multicenter biomarker study. CDR1 and CDR2, looked up from the germline V gene, are SGDLS and YYNGEE. Reading from cysteine to phenylalanine, the CDR3 counts 18 amino acids. Only CDR3 DNA remains: 54 bases, in frame from the first base. V loses 0 bases at its end and J loses 2 bases; junction bases beyond the gene matches: 12.

This sequence originates from a human donor with alopecia areata. The V and J genes are TRBV9 and TRBJ1-1; 8 bases in the junction line up with TRBD1. Sequencing used CD4+ Tregs sorted from blood. The CDR3 region reads CASSVVADRGAGNTEAFF. The bases read TGTGCCAGCAGCGTAGTGGCCGACAGGGGAGCTGGAAACACTGAAGCTTTCTTT.